The next 9 T cell receptor beta chains were all read from a single sample in a study of T cell responses to AZD1222 COVID-19 vaccine. TCRdb keeps only in-frame clones here, not all; method: immunoSEQ multiplex PCR. Here the sample spans tens of thousands of clones, over 85% being singletons. Material: peripheral blood, obtained on day 0 of AZD1222 vaccination. These receptors were taken from an adult in good health.

The chain recombines TRBV6-5 with TRBJ1-2; D might be TRBD1 (5 bases). This CDR3 has 13 residues. Germline loops: CDR1 MNHEY, CDR2 SVGAGI. V lost 7 bases and J 1 base, leaving 10 bases between the germline ends. CDR3 in amino acids: CASKKQDNYGYTF. The CDR3 coding sequence is TGTGCCAGCAAGAAACAGGATAACTATGGCTACACCTTC.

This clone was counted a few times. CDR3 coding DNA: TGTGCCAGCAGTTCATCCGGGACAGTTACCTACGAGCAGTACTTC. Translation gives CASSSSGTVTYEQYF. V gene TRBV27 combines with J gene TRBJ2-7; 7 nucleotides match TRBD1. V lost 4 bases, J lost 2 bases, and 8 bases stayed unmatched. CDR3 length equals 15 residues. Germline CDR1 and CDR2: MNHEY and SMNVEV (reference sequence).

The chain is built from TRBV30 and TRBJ2-2; possibly TRBD2 for D (6 bases). The V gene's germline CDR1 is GTSNPN and CDR2 SVGIG (reference sequence). The V gene lost 5 bases and the J gene lost 6 bases, with 13 bases spanning the gap. The CDR3 contains 13 residues. CDR3: CAWASAEPGELFF. In DNA, the CDR3 is TGTGCCTGGGCTAGCGCCGAACCCGGGGAGCTGTTTTTT.

V gene TRBV18 combines with J gene TRBJ1-1, with 9 bases that match TRBD1. From germline, CDR1 is KGHSH and CDR2 LQKENI. V lost 4 bases, J lost 8 bases, and 5 bases stayed unmatched. The length of the CDR3 is 13 residues. CDR3 in amino acids: CASSLTGGWEAFF. The CDR3 bases are TGTGCCAGCTCACTCACAGGGGGCTGGGAAGCTTTCTTT.

The V call is TRBV3-1 (or the pseudogene TRBV3-2), the J call TRBJ1-2; the D gene is possibly TRBD1 (6 bases). The CDR3 contains 13 residues. Per the germline V gene, CDR1 is LGHDT and CDR2 is YNNKEL (reference sequence). V dropped 2 bases and J dropped 6 bases, with 10 bases sitting between them. The CDR3 here is CASSQWQGNGYTF. The CDR3 bases are TGTGCCAGCAGCCAATGGCAGGGGAATGGCTACACCTTC.

This rearrangement joins TRBV12-5 to TRBJ1-5, with a possible D match to TRBD1 (6 bases). V lost 6 bases to trimming and J lost 6 bases, with 18 bases between them. CDR1 is LGHNT, CDR2 FRNRAP, per germline. This CDR3 region has 15 residues. The DNA of the CDR3 is TGTGCTAGTGGCCCGACCCCGGGGGGCTCTCAGCCCCAGCATTTT. Translated: CASGPTPGGSQPQHF. The whole variable domain, filled in from reference TRBV12-5 and TRBJ1-5, reads DARVTQTPRHKVTEMGQEVTMRCQPILGHNTVFWYRQTMMQGLELLAYFRNRAPLDDSGMPKDRFSAEMPDATLATLKIQPSEPRDSAVYFCASGPTPGGSQPQHFGDGTRLSIL.

The chain has TRBV7-9 and TRBJ1-4, with D perhaps matching TRBD1 (5 bases). The CDR3 length is 15 residues. Trimming stripped 5 bases from V and 1 base from J, with 11 bases between. Per germline, CDR1 SEHNR and CDR2 FQNEAQ (reference sequence). The CDR3 DNA follows: TGTGCCAGCAGCCTAACTCAGGGAACTAATGAAAAACTGTTTTTT. Protein product: CASSLTQGTNEKLFF. Variable domain in full (rest from reference TRBV7-9 and TRBJ1-4): DTGVSQNPRHKITKRGQNVTFRCDPISEHNRLYWYRQTLGQGPEFLTYFQNEAQLEKSRLLSDRFSAERPKGSFSTLEIQRTEQGDSAMYLCASSLTQGTNEKLFFGSGTQLSVL.

The genes are TRBV9 and TRBJ2-5; 12 bases line up with TRBD2. With V trimmed by 0 bases and J by 3 bases, 6 bases remained unmatched. The germline gives CDR1 SGDLS, CDR2 YYNGEE. The CDR3 has 17 residues. CDR3 amino acids: CASSVDLSSGGEETQYF. The CDR3 DNA sequence: TGTGCCAGCAGCGTAGATCTCTCTAGCGGGGGGGAAGAGACCCAGTACTTC.

V and J are TRBV7-9 and TRBJ2-7, with D perhaps TRBD2 (7 bases). V lost 8 bases to trimming and J lost 6 bases, with 20 bases between them. Germline V gene lookup returns CDR1 SEHNR and CDR2 FQNEAQ (reference sequence). The CDR3 spans 14 residues. The CDR3 coding sequence is TGTGCCAGCGGCAAGGGGGGGGCCTTTGGCGAGCAGTACTTC. Its protein product is CASGKGGAFGEQYF. Variable domain in full (rest from reference TRBV7-9 and TRBJ2-7): DTGVSQNPRHKITKRGQNVTFRCDPISEHNRLYWYRQTLGQGPEFLTYFQNEAQLEKSRLLSDRFSAERPKGSFSTLEIQRTEQGDSAMYLCASGKGGAFGEQYFGPGTRLTVT.